What follows are 17 T cell receptor beta chains derived from one specimen sequenced in a study of blood T cell repertoires in COVID-19. Some clones are missing from TCRdb's copy, which holds only in-frame ones; the method was immunoSEQ multiplex PCR. Here the sample spans tens of thousands of clones, approximately 90% being singletons. Input material: peripheral blood. The origin of the receptors is a woman aged 60-75 years with active COVID-19.

This sequence joins TRBV4-1 and TRBJ1-2; the D gene is possibly TRBD1 (6 bases). The CDR3 totals 14 residues. CDR1 is MGHRA, CDR2 YSYEKL, per germline. The V end lost 0 bases, the J end lost 11 bases, and 16 bases lay between the germline ends. The CDR3 DNA reads TGCGCCAGCAGCCAAGAAGGCACAGGGACGTGGTACACCTTC. Protein sequence: CASSQEGTGTWYTF.

The rearrangement uses TRBV7-2 and TRBJ2-7; 7 bases align to TRBD2. CDR3 length: 17 amino acids. Trimming cost V 2 bases and J 2 bases; bases outside gene matches: 12. Germline V lookup: CDR1 SGHTA, CDR2 FQGNSA. CDR3 nucleotide sequence: TGTGCCAGCAGCTTACAGGTTTCCCGGGGGGTCCCCTACGAGCAGTACTTC. This sequence encodes CASSLQVSRGVPYEQYF.

The rearrangement joins TRBV9 to TRBJ1-1, with 9 bases that match TRBD1. The CDR3 runs to 15 residues. CDR1 SGDLS and CDR2 YYNGEE come from the germline V gene. The ends lost 4 bases at V and 3 bases at J; junction bases unmatched: 7. The CDR3 region is CASSFGQGLHTEAFF. CDR3 DNA: TGTGCCAGCAGCTTTGGACAGGGGCTGCACACTGAAGCTTTCTTT.

V usage is TRBV4-1 and J usage is TRBJ2-2, with 7 bases identical to TRBD1. CDR1 MGHRA and CDR2 YSYEKL come from the germline V gene. V trimming: 4 bases; J trimming: 5 bases; junction bases outside the gene matches: 4. CDR3 length equals 14 residues. The CDR3 loop is CASSPRDRTGELFF. The CDR3 DNA reads TGCGCCAGCAGCCCCCGGGACAGAACCGGGGAGCTGTTTTTT.

The chain uses TRBV5-6 and TRBJ2-7; TRBD1 agrees at 8 bases. The CDR3 contains 14 residues. Germline CDR1 and CDR2: SGHDT and YYEEEE. J lost 1 base, V lost 2 bases, and 2 bases had no gene match. The CDR3 loop reads CASSFDRGSYEQYF. The CDR3 DNA is TGTGCCAGCAGCTTTGACAGGGGATCCTACGAGCAGTACTTC. Full variable domain (rest looked up from reference TRBV5-6 and TRBJ2-7): DAGVTQSPTHLIKTRGQQVTLRCSPKSGHDTVSWYQQALGQGPQFIFQYYEEEERQRGNFPDRFSGHQFPNYSSELNVNALLLGDSALYLCASSFDRGSYEQYFGPGTRLTVT.

The V call is TRBV21-1, the J call TRBJ1-1; the listed D gene, TRBD1, was not tested against the DNA. TRBV21-1 is deemed a pseudogene. The CDR3 loop spans 11 amino acids. CDR3: CASSDRFEAFF. In nucleotides, the CDR3 is TGTGCCAGCAGCGACAGGTTTGAAGCTTTCTTT.

The chain uses TRBV7-9 and TRBJ1-5; D gene uncertain. The CDR3 consists of 15 residues. In germline, CDR1 is SEHNR, CDR2 FQNEAQ (reference sequence). The ends were cut back, 1 base at V and 2 bases at J, with 9 bases in the middle. The CDR3 sequence: CASSLGGNGNQPQHF. The DNA for the CDR3 is TGTGCCAGCAGCTTAGGCGGAAACGGCAATCAGCCCCAGCATTTT.

The gene calls are TRBV5-1 and TRBJ1-1; D is uncertain. Germline V gene lookup returns CDR1 SGHRS and CDR2 YFSETQ. The length of the CDR3 is 14 residues. V was clipped by 0 bases and J by 0 bases, with 6 bases between them. DNA for the CDR3: TGCGCCAGCAGCTTGGACGGGATGAACACTGAAGCTTTCTTT. It translates to CASSLDGMNTEAFF.

The rearrangement uses TRBV6-2 or TRBV6-3 and TRBJ2-4, with D possibly matching TRBD1 (6 bases). Trimming removed 0 bases at V and 0 bases at J, with 12 bases between. Germline assignment: CDR1 MNHEY and CDR2 SVGEGT. There are 17 residues in the CDR3. CDR3 in amino acids: CASSYSRQGLAKNIQYF. The DNA of the CDR3 is TGTGCCAGCAGTTACTCGCGGCAGGGGTTAGCCAAAAACATTCAGTACTTC.

This sequence joins TRBV7-2 and TRBJ1-6; TRBD1 matches 8 bases. CDR1 and CDR2 (germline): SGHTA, FQGNSA. The CDR3 consists of 18 residues. V shed 1 base and J 0 bases; nucleotides not matched to a gene: 5. The CDR3 DNA follows: TGTGCCAGCAGCTTAGTCAACAGGGGGAGCTCCTATAATTCACCCCTCCACTTT. This codes for CASSLVNRGSSYNSPLHF.

V is TRBV7-2 and J is TRBJ1-1, with D perhaps matching TRBD1 (6 bases). CDR1 is SGHTA, CDR2 FQGNSA, per germline. The V and J ends lost 3 bases and 1 base respectively, with 9 bases between them. The CDR3 has 14 residues. For the CDR3, the DNA is TGTGCCAGCAGCTTTGACAGGAAGAACACTGAAGCTTTCTTT. Amino acids: CASSFDRKNTEAFF.

The chain couples TRBV9 to TRBJ2-3; a possible D gene is TRBD2 (6 bases). The CDR3 runs 15 residues. Trimming pared 4 bases from V and 1 base from J, leaving 13 bases between. Germline V gene data show CDR1 as SGDLS and CDR2 as YYNGEE. The CDR3 protein is CASSYEWGGTDTQYF. The CDR3 nucleotides read TGTGCCAGCAGCTACGAATGGGGGGGCACAGATACGCAGTATTTT.

V and J are TRBV5-1 and TRBJ1-4; 11 bases match TRBD1. CDR3 size: 18 residues. V lost 5 bases, J lost 0 bases, and 9 bases stayed unmatched. The germline gives CDR1 SGHRS, CDR2 YFSETQ. The CDR3 reads CASSSPLGQGATNEKLFF. The CDR3 DNA reads as TGCGCCAGCAGTTCTCCCCTGGGACAGGGGGCAACTAATGAAAAACTGTTTTTT.

This chain links TRBV9 with TRBJ2-5; perhaps TRBD2 as D (6 bases). CDR1 is SGDLS and CDR2 is YYNGEE in the germline V gene. Between the trimmed V and J ends, which lost 3 bases and 5 bases, there was a span of 20 bases. The CDR3 is made up of 16 amino acids. As DNA, the CDR3 is TGTGCCAGCAGCGCGGAGGGTTTTGGGGGGTCGGAGACCCAGTACTTC. The encoded protein is CASSAEGFGGSETQYF.

This clone was detected once. The chain uses TRBV28 and TRBJ2-7, with 9 bases that match TRBD1. CDR1 and CDR2 (germline): MDHEN, SYDVKM. Unmatched junction bases numbered 8, after V lost 6 bases and J lost 2 bases. The CDR3 runs 15 residues. In DNA form, the CDR3 reads TGTGCCAGCAGAGCTCCGGGACAGGGTCCCTACGAGCAGTACTTC. Protein sequence: CASRAPGQGPYEQYF.

The chain employs TRBV6-6 and TRBJ1-5; tentatively, D is TRBD1 (5 bases). CDR1 and CDR2 (germline): MNHNY, SVGAGI (reference sequence). The length of the CDR3 is 15 residues. V dropped 5 bases and J dropped 2 bases, with 13 bases sitting between them. DNA for the CDR3: TGTGCCAGCAGTCCACATGACAGCGGCAATCAGCCCCAGCATTTT. This encodes CASSPHDSGNQPQHF.

The chain links TRBV7-9 to TRBJ1-4; D gene unclear. The germline V and J ends were trimmed by 5 bases and 5 bases, with 12 bases remaining between them. Per germline, CDR1 SEHNR and CDR2 FQNEAQ (reference sequence). The CDR3 sequence is 14 residues long. CDR3 nucleotide sequence: TGTGCCAGCAGCCATGGCAGAAACAATGAAAAACTGTTTTTT. It codes for CASSHGRNNEKLFF.